A single sample is the source of the 2 T cell receptor beta chains below, sequenced in a study of tumor and adjacent non-tumor tissue in lung cancer. The library came from three nested PCR rounds adapted from ARM-PCR protocols. MiXCR, run by TCRdb on the multiplex PCR reads, gives a single entry per CDR3 protein. The profile shows 100,000 or so distinct CDR3 sequences, 80% of them singletons. This sample's RNA came from whole unsorted tissue. More than 3 cm separated this lung sample from the edge of the tumor. The material sequenced was distant non-tumor lung tissue. The receptors originated from a man aged 55 to 69 with small cell lung cancer.

This clonotype was recorded many times. The chain uses TRBV12-3 or TRBV12-4 and TRBJ1-6; tentatively, D is TRBD1 (5 bases). The CDR3 is made up of 15 amino acids. V shed 1 base and J shed 9 bases, with 13 bases lying between them. The chain's CDR3 is CASSLGNSGVSPLHF. The CDR3 region has the DNA TGTGCCAGCAGTTTAGGGAATTCGGGGGTTTCACCCCTCCACTTT.

Note on this clonotype: The junction shows a germline mismatch at one end, possibly a read error. V usage is TRBV11-2 and J usage is TRBJ2-3; possibly TRBD1 or TRBD2 for D (6 bases each). The CDR3 length is 16 residues. The germline V gene has CDR1 SGHAT and CDR2 FQNNGV. CDR3 nucleotides: TGTGCCAGCAGCCCAACTGTAGGAGGGGGAACAGGTACGCAGTATTTT. This translates into CASSPTVGGGTGTQYF.